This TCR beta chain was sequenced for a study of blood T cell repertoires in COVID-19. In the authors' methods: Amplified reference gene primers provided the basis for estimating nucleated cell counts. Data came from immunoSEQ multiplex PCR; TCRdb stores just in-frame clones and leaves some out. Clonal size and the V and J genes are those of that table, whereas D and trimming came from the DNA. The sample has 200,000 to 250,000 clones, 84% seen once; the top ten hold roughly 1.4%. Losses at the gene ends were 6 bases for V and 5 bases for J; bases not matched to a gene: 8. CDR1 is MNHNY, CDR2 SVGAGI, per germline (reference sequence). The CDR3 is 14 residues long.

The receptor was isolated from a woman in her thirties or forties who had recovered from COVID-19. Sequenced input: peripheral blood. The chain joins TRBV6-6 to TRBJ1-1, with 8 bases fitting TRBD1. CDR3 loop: CASRGQARETEAFF. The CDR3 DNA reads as TGTGCCAGCAGGGGACAGGCGAGGGAGACTGAAGCTTTCTTT.